Below are 17 T cell receptor beta chains sequenced from a single sample in a study of cytomegalovirus exposure and HLA in healthy donors. Researchers ran the PCR with 60 Vbeta and 13 Jbeta primers. Data came from immunoSEQ multiplex PCR; TCRdb stores just in-frame clones and leaves some out. The table includes 150,000 to 200,000 clones, 80% to 85% detected once. Material: PBMCs. These receptor sequences come from a man aged 18 to 29 in good health and CMV-seronegative.

In this sample, this clone turned up once. The CDR3, as DNA: TGTGCCAGCGGGGGGGTGGACACTGAAGCTTTCTTT. It encodes CASGGVDTEAFF. This rearrangement joins TRBV9 to TRBJ1-1; TRBD1 might be the D (5 bases). The V and J ends lost 7 bases and 3 bases respectively, with 10 bases between them. The CDR3 is 12 residues long. CDR1 is SGDLS, CDR2 YYNGEE, per germline. The full variable domain, with the rest looked up from reference TRBV9 and TRBJ1-1, is DSGVTQTPKHLITATGQRVTLRCSPRSGDLSVYWYQQSLDQGLQFLIQYYNGEERAKGNILERFSAQQFPDLHSELNLSSLELGDSALYFCASGGVDTEAFFGQGTRLTVV.

V gene TRBV4-1 combines with J gene TRBJ2-2, with D possibly TRBD2 on 6 matching bases. The CDR3 runs 15 residues. Trimming removed 3 bases at V and 6 bases at J, with 14 bases between. CDR1 and CDR2 (germline): MGHRA, YSYEKL. In DNA, the CDR3 is TGCGCCAGCAGCCAGGGTGGGACTGCCGCCGGGGAGCTGTTTTTT. It yields the protein CASSQGGTAAGELFF.

V usage is TRBV5-6 and J usage is TRBJ1-1; D call uncertain. The CDR3 is made up of 12 amino acids. Trimming stripped 7 bases from V and 2 bases from J, with 9 bases between. Germline assignment: CDR1 SGHDT and CDR2 YYEEEE. CDR3 sequence (DNA): TGTGCCAGCCGCGGGCCTAACACTGAAGCTTTCTTT. This gives the protein CASRGPNTEAFF.

CDR3 DNA sequence: TGTGCCAGCAGCAACCGCACAGGGGGCGGCTACAATGAGCAGTTCTTC. Translating gives CASSNRTGGGYNEQFF. The chain combines TRBV11-2 with TRBJ2-1; 9 positions agree with TRBD1. This CDR3 contains 16 residues. CDR1 is SGHAT and CDR2 is FQNNGV in the germline V gene. Losses at the gene ends were 5 bases for V and 3 bases for J; bases not matched to a gene: 8.

CDR3 DNA: TGTGCCAGCAGCTTCAACTTTGGAAACACCATATATTTT. Protein sequence: CASSFNFGNTIYF. V gene TRBV13 combines with J gene TRBJ1-3; no clear D gene. The germline V gene encodes CDR1 PRHDT and CDR2 FYEKMQ (reference sequence). The V gene lost 3 bases and the J gene lost 3 bases, with 6 bases spanning the gap. This CDR3 spans 13 amino acids.

The chain employs TRBV7-2 and TRBJ1-2, with D possibly matching TRBD1 (5 bases). This CDR3 contains 14 residues. Germline V lookup: CDR1 SGHTA, CDR2 FQGNSA. V dropped 5 bases and J dropped 8 bases, with 18 bases sitting between them. The CDR3 DNA follows: TGTGCCAGCAGCCCTGGGGGGGATCCTAAGGGCTACACCTTC. Amino acid sequence: CASSPGGDPKGYTF.

This chain joins TRBV5-5 and TRBJ2-7, with TRBD1 as a possible D gene (6 bases). Trimming took off 5 bases at V and 0 bases at J, with 21 bases between the two ends. Germline CDR1 is SGHKS and CDR2 is YYEKEE (reference sequence). There are 17 residues in the CDR3. The CDR3 DNA reads TGTGCCAGCAGGCCGCCGAAGGGGACACGGAACTCCTACGAGCAGTACTTC. Encoded protein: CASRPPKGTRNSYEQYF.

The chain couples TRBV7-2 to TRBJ1-3; D may be TRBD1 (5 bases). With 0 bases removed from V and 0 bases from J, the gap between germline ends came to 9 bases. This CDR3 spans 16 amino acids. The germline gives CDR1 SGHTA, CDR2 FQGNSA. The CDR3 region has the DNA TGTGCCAGCAGCTTAGCCGACAGCCTCTCTGGAAACACCATATATTTT. It encodes CASSLADSLSGNTIYF.

This clone was counted only a few times. This chain uses TRBV28 with TRBJ2-1; the match to TRBD2 covers 12 bases. Germline values: CDR1 MDHEN, CDR2 SYDVKM. V lost 3 bases and J lost 4; bases outside the gene matches: 10. The CDR3 consists of 18 residues. In nucleotides, the CDR3 is TGTGCCAGCAGTTTCGTTCTAGCGGGAGGGAATCCTTACAATGAGCAGTTCTTC. Its protein product is CASSFVLAGGNPYNEQFF.

The sample holds a few counts of this clone. V usage is TRBV9 and J usage is TRBJ2-2, with 8 bases identical to TRBD2. With 4 bases clipped from V and 7 bases from J, the junction kept 9 bases outside the gene matches. Germline-derived CDR1 and CDR2 are SGDLS and YYNGEE. There are 15 residues in the CDR3. Here the CDR3 DNA reads TGTGCCAGCAGCCCCGGACGGGAGGGCCACGGGGAGCTGTTTTTT. It translates to CASSPGREGHGELFF.

V and J are TRBV18 and TRBJ1-5, with TRBD1 matching over 10 bases. Germline assignment: CDR1 KGHSH and CDR2 LQKENI. The V gene end was trimmed by 3 bases and the J gene end by 3 bases; junction bases not matched to a gene: 5. The CDR3 runs to 16 residues. The CDR3 DNA sequence: TGTGCCAGCTCACCCGGGACAGGGGACATCAATCAGCCCCAGCATTTT. Translated: CASSPGTGDINQPQHF.

The chain uses TRBV2 and TRBJ2-7; 9 bases align to TRBD1. This CDR3 contains 15 residues. Trimming cost V 5 bases and J 7 bases; bases outside gene matches: 12. From germline, CDR1 is SNHLY and CDR2 FYNNEI. The CDR3 region is CASSTRTGDQMEQYF. The DNA for the CDR3 is TGTGCCAGCAGTACACGGACAGGGGACCAGATGGAGCAGTACTTC.

The rearrangement links TRBV10-3 to TRBJ1-1; D is unclear. Germline CDR1 and CDR2: ENHRY and SYGVKD. This CDR3 has 16 amino acids. Trimming removed 3 bases at V and 1 base at J, with 15 bases between. CDR3 bases: TGTGCCATCAGTGACCCCAAAGCAACGGGGAACACTGAAGCTTTCTTT. Protein product: CAISDPKATGNTEAFF.

The chain has TRBV15 and TRBJ1-5; D might be TRBD1 (5 bases). V lost 0 bases, J lost 5 bases, and 11 bases lay in between. Germline V gene lookup returns CDR1 LNHNV and CDR2 YYDKDF (reference sequence). The CDR3 runs 15 residues. CDR3 coding DNA: TGTGCCACCAGCAGAGACAGGGTAGGGCATCAGCCCCAGCATTTT. It specifies CATSRDRVGHQPQHF.

This clone appeared once. The V call is TRBV28, the J call TRBJ1-5; D not certain. Trimming cost V 9 bases and J 0 bases, with 6 bases left between them. CDR1 is MDHEN and CDR2 is SYDVKM in the germline V gene. This CDR3 has 12 amino acids. CDR3 sequence reads: CARTPSNQPQHF. DNA for the CDR3: TGTGCCAGAACACCTAGCAATCAGCCCCAGCATTTT.

The genes are TRBV2 and TRBJ1-1; 8 nucleotides line up with TRBD1. Germline CDR1 reads SNHLY; CDR2 reads FYNNEI. V shed 6 bases and J 3 bases; nucleotides not matched to a gene: 6. The CDR3 spans 14 residues. DNA of the CDR3: TGTGCCAGCAGGCGGACAGGGACGGACACTGAAGCTTTCTTT. Translated, it gives CASRRTGTDTEAFF.

The chain combines TRBV18 with TRBJ1-5; D possibly corresponds to TRBD1 (5 bases). Per the germline V gene, CDR1 is KGHSH and CDR2 is LQKENI. Trimming took 5 bases from V and 7 from J, leaving 12 bases between them. This CDR3 is built from 13 residues. CDR3 DNA: TGTGCCAGCTCATCCGGACGGGGGCAGCCCCAGCATTTT. Protein: CASSSGRGQPQHF.